The T cell receptor (beta chain) described here comes from a study of blood T cell repertoires in COVID-19. Overall study context: The United States, Italy and Spain were the sources of the acute and convalescent COVID-19 samples. In each case, the material was cDNA or gDNA derived from T cells, B-cell-depleted T cells, or PBMCs.

Under the authors' procedure: Reference gene primers were amplified, and this amplification served to estimate nucleated cell counts. Only in-frame clones appear in the TCRdb table, and some are missing; sequencing was by immunoSEQ multiplex PCR. The DNA was the basis for D and trimming; V, J and clone size are from that table. The repertoire holds over 70,000 clones, with about 87% as singletons. J lost 4 bases, V lost 4 bases, and 2 bases had no gene match. Germline V gives CDR1 SGHAT, CDR2 FQNNGV. The CDR3 sequence is 13 residues long. The chain joins TRBV11-2 to TRBJ1-2; 8 nucleotides align to TRBD1. The TCR comes from a man of 80 years or more with acute or convalescent COVID-19. Input material: peripheral blood. This CDR3 is CASSSQGAYGYTF. The CDR3 coding sequence is TGTGCCAGCAGCTCCCAGGGGGCCTATGGCTACACCTTC.